This TCR beta chain is from a study of OX40 agonist ivuxolimab in advanced cancers. About the research overall: Ivuxolimab, an agonistic anti-OX40 (CD134) antibody, was given to patients.

Germline loops: CDR1 MNHEY, CDR2 SMNVEV (reference sequence). CDR3 length equals 12 residues. Trimming left V 7 bases short and J 5 bases short, with 8 bases between. Study-wide points: The study observed clonal expansion of CD4+ and CD8+ blood T cells by week 6 at 0.1 to 3.0 mg/kg. Antigen specificity remained undetermined for the expanded peripheral T cells.

Sequencing used immunoSEQ multiplex PCR; TCRdb keeps in-frame clones, though not all of them. This table holds roughly 15,000 clones, approximately 91% found once. Systemic immunosuppression or autoimmune disease history was grounds to exclude patients. Note on this clone: The antigen is unknown.

The V gene is TRBV27, the J gene TRBJ2-2; D unclear. The sample consisted of CD4+ or CD8+ T cells sorted from blood, taken in a trial of the OX40 agonist ivuxolimab. The sequence was obtained from an adult with an advanced solid tumor such as melanoma, head and neck, liver or kidney cancer. In DNA form, the CDR3 reads TGTGCCAGCATGGAAGCGACCGGGGAGCTGTTTTTT. Encoded protein: CASMEATGELFF.